These T cell receptor beta chains were read from a single sample in a study of cytomegalovirus exposure and HLA in healthy donors. The table came from immunoSEQ multiplex PCR; TCRdb's copy has only in-frame clones and leaves some out. This sample carries 250,000 to 350,000 clones, about nine tenths of them seen once, and the ten largest clones take 0.95% to 1.5%. The sample was PBMCs. The receptor set was obtained from a woman between 25 and 40 years old in good health and CMV-seropositive. CDR3s include the opening cysteine and the closing phenylalanine or tryptophan. Fields, in order: clone size, V gene, J gene, D gene, CDR3 DNA, CDR3 protein. A D gene is named only where the DNA matches it firmly. Clone size is not always given. Where it is, it says once, few, many or a class for expanded clones.

clone size: -; V gene: TRBV9; J gene: TRBJ2-3; D gene: -; CDR3 DNA: TGTGCCAGCAGCGTAGGTCAGGGCACAGATACGCAGTATTTT; CDR3 protein: CASSVGQGTDTQYF
clone size: -; V gene: TRBV7-2; J gene: TRBJ2-7; D gene: TRBD1; CDR3 DNA: TGTGCCAGCAGCGCCCTGGGACAGGGGGCCTACGAGCAGTACTTC; CDR3 protein: CASSALGQGAYEQYF
clone size: -; V gene: TRBV7-3; J gene: TRBJ1-4; D gene: -; CDR3 DNA: TGTGCCAGCAGCTTAGCTAGGGGAGAAAAACTGTTTTTT; CDR3 protein: CASSLARGEKLFF
clone size: -; V gene: TRBV13; J gene: TRBJ2-1; D gene: TRBD1; CDR3 DNA: TGTGCCAGCAGCCGGGACAGGGGCGATGAGCAGTTCTTC; CDR3 protein: CASSRDRGDEQFF
clone size: -; V gene: TRBV5-1; J gene: TRBJ2-3; D gene: -; CDR3 DNA: TGCGCCAGCAGCAATGGACTGGGGGGATGGGATACGCAGTATTTT; CDR3 protein: CASSNGLGGWDTQYF
clone size: -; V gene: TRBV5-1; J gene: TRBJ2-7; D gene: -; CDR3 DNA: TGCGCCAGCAGCTTGGCCTTGGTGTCTGGCGGCTACGAGCAGTACTTC; CDR3 protein: CASSLALVSGGYEQYF
clone size: -; V gene: TRBV29-1; J gene: TRBJ2-7; D gene: TRBD1; CDR3 DNA: TGCAGCGTTGAAGATTACCAAACCACAGGGGGCTCCTACGAGCAGTACTTC; CDR3 protein: CSVEDYQTTGGSYEQYF
clone size: -; V gene: TRBV29-1; J gene: TRBJ2-1; D gene: -; CDR3 DNA: TGCAGCGTCCCCGCCGGGTTAGCCTACAATGAGCAGTTCTTC; CDR3 protein: CSVPAGLAYNEQFF
clone size: -; V gene: TRBV28; J gene: TRBJ2-1; D gene: -; CDR3 DNA: TGTGCCAGCAGGGACAGCTTTAGCTCCTACAATGAGCAGTTCTTC; CDR3 protein: CASRDSFSSYNEQFF
clone size: -; V gene: TRBV14; J gene: TRBJ2-7; D gene: -; CDR3 DNA: TGTGCCAGCAGCCCCCTCGGGGCTATAAGCTCCTACGAGCAGTACTTC; CDR3 protein: CASSPLGAISSYEQYF
clone size: -; V gene: TRBV27; J gene: TRBJ2-2; D gene: -; CDR3 DNA: TGTGCCAGCAGTTTATACGGGGAGCTGTTTTTT; CDR3 protein: CASSLYGELFF
clone size: -; V gene: TRBV28; J gene: TRBJ2-7; D gene: TRBD1; CDR3 DNA: TGTGCCAGCAGTTTGGCGGGGACAGGAGGTAACGAGCAGTACTTC; CDR3 protein: CASSLAGTGGNEQYF
clone size: -; V gene: TRBV6-5; J gene: TRBJ1-1; D gene: -; CDR3 DNA: TGTGCCAGCAGTTACTCGTGGGGCCTGAACACTGAAGCTTTCTTT; CDR3 protein: CASSYSWGLNTEAFF
clone size: once; V gene: TRBV9; J gene: TRBJ1-2; D gene: TRBD1; CDR3 DNA: TGTGCCAGCAGCGCGCGGGACAGACTAACTAACTATGGCTACACCTTC; CDR3 protein: CASSARDRLTNYGYTF
clone size: -; V gene: TRBV6-1; J gene: TRBJ2-7; D gene: TRBD1; CDR3 DNA: TGTGCCAGCAGTGAAGCGCGGGGACAGGGCTACGAGCAGTACTTC; CDR3 protein: CASSEARGQGYEQYF
clone size: once; V gene: TRBV30; J gene: TRBJ1-3; D gene: -; CDR3 DNA: TGTGCCTGGAGTGTCGGCAGGGGTTTTGGAAACACCATATATTTT; CDR3 protein: CAWSVGRGFGNTIYF
clone size: -; V gene: TRBV6-5; J gene: TRBJ2-1; D gene: -; CDR3 DNA: TGTGCCAGCAGCTACAAATACAGGACCTACAATGAGCAGTTCTTC; CDR3 protein: CASSYKYRTYNEQFF
clone size: -; V gene: TRBV11-2; J gene: TRBJ1-2; D gene: -; CDR3 DNA: TGTGCCAGCAGCCTCCCGACAGGAGTTTATGGCTACACCTTC; CDR3 protein: CASSLPTGVYGYTF
clone size: -; V gene: TRBV4-1; J gene: TRBJ2-3; D gene: -; CDR3 DNA: TGCGCCAGCGGGAGCACAGATACGCAGTATTTT; CDR3 protein: CASGSTDTQYF
clone size: -; V gene: TRBV27; J gene: TRBJ2-7; D gene: TRBD2; CDR3 DNA: TGTGCCAGCAGTCCGAGCGGGCTAGCGGGGGATTCCTACGAGCAGTACTTC; CDR3 protein: CASSPSGLAGDSYEQYF
clone size: few; V gene: TRBV7-2; J gene: TRBJ1-1; D gene: -; CDR3 DNA: TGTGCCAGCAGCTTAGTACAGGGAGGGACTGAAGCTTTCTTT; CDR3 protein: CASSLVQGGTEAFF
clone size: -; V gene: TRBV7-2; J gene: TRBJ1-6; D gene: -; CDR3 DNA: TGTGCCAGCAGCTTAGGCGATTCACCCCTCCACTTT; CDR3 protein: CASSLGDSPLHF